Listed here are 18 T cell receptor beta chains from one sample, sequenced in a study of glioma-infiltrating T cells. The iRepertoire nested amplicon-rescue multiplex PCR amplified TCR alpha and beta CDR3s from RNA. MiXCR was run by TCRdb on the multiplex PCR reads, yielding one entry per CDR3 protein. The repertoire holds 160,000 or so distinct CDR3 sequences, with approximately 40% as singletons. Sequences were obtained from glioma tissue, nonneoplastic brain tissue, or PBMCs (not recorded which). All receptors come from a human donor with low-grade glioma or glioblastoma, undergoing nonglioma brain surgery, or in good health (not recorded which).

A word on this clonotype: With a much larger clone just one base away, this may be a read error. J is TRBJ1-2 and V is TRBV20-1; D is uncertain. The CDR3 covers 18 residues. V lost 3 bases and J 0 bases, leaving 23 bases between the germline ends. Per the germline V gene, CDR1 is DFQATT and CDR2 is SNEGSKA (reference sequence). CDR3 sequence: CSASSPGAWERANYGYTF. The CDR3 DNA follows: TGCAGTGCTAGTTCTCCAGGCGCTTGGGAAAGAGCTAACTATGGCTACACCTTC.

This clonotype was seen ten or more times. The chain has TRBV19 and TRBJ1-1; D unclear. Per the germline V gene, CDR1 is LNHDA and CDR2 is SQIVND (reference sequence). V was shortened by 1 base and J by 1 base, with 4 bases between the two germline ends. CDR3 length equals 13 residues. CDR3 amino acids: CASSIAANTEAFF. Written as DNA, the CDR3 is TGTGCCAGTAGTATAGCAGCGAACACTGAAGCTTTCTTT. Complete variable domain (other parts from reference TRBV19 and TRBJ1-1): DGGITQSPKYLFRKEGQNVTLSCEQNLNHDAMYWYRQDPGQGLRLIYYSQIVNDFQKGDIAEGYSVSREKKESFPLTVTSAQKNPTAFYLCASSIAANTEAFFGQGTRLTVV.

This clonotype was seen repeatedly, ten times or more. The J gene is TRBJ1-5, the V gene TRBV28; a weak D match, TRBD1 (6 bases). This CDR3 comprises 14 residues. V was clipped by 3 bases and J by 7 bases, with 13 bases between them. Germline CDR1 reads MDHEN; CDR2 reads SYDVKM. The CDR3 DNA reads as TGTGCCAGCAGTTTCCCACAGGGAGGGCAGCCCCAGCATTTT. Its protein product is CASSFPQGGQPQHF.

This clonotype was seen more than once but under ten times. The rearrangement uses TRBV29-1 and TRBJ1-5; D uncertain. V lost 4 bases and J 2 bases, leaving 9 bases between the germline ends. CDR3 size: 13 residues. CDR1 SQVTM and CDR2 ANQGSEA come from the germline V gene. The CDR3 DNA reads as TGCAGCGTTGGAGGACGTGGCAATCAGCCCCAGCATTTT. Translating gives CSVGGRGNQPQHF.

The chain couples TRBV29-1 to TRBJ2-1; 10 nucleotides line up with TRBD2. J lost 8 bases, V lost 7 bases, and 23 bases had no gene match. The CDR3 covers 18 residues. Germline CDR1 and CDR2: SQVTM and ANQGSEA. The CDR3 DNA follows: TGCAGCGGAGAAGGTGGGAGTAAACTAGCGGGAAAAAGTTATGAGCAGTTCTTC. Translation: CSGEGGSKLAGKSYEQFF.

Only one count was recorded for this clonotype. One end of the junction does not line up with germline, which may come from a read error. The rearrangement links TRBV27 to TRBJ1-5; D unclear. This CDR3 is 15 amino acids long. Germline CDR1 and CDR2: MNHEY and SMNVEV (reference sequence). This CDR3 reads CASSLRLLSNQPQHF. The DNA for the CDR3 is TGTGCCAGCAGTTTAAGACTATTGTCGAATCAGCCACAGCATTTT.

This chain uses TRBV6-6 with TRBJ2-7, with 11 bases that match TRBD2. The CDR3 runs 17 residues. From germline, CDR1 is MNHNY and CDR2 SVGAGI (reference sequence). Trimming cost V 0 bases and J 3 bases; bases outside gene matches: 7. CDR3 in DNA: TGTGCCAGCAGTTACTCGAACCCTAGCGGGAGGTTCTACGAGCAGTACTTC. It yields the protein CASSYSNPSGRFYEQYF.

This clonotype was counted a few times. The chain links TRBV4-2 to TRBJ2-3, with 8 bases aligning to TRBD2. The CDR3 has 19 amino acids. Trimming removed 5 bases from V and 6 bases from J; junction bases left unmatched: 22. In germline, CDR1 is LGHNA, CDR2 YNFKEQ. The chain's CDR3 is CASSYSPRRASGSVDTQYF. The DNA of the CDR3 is TGTGCCAGCAGCTATTCACCCCGTCGTGCTAGCGGGTCGGTGGATACGCAGTATTTT.

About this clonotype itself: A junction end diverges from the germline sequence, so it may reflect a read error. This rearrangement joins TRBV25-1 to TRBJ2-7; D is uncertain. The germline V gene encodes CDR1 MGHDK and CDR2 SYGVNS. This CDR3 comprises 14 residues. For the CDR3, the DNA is TGTGCCAGCAGTGATCCCCACTCCTACAATGAGCAGAACTTC. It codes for CASSDPHSYNEQNF.

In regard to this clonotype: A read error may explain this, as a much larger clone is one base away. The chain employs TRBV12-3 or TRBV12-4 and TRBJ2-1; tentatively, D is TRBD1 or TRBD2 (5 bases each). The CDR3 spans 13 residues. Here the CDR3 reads CASSLGDGNEEFF. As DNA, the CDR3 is TGTGCCAGCAGTTTGGGGGACGGTAATGAGGAGTTCTTC.

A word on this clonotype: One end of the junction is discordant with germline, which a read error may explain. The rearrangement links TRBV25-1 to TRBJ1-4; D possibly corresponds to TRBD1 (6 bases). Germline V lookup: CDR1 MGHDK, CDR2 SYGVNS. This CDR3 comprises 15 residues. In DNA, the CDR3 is TGTGTCAGCAGCGACCGACAGGCAACTAATGAAAAACTGTTTTTT. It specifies CVSSDRQATNEKLFF.

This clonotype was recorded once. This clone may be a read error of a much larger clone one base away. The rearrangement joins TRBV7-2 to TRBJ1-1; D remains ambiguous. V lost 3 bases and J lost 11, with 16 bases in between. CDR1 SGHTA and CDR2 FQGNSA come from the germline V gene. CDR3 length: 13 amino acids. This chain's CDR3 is CASSFRPLIAAFF. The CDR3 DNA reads TGTGCCAGCAGCTTCCGGCCTCTAATCGCGGCTTTCTTT.

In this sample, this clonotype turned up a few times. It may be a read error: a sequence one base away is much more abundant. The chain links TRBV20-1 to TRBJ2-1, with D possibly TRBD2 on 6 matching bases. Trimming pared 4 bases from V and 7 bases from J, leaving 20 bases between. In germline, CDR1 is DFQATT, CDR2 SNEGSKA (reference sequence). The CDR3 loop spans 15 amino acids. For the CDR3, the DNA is TGCAGTGCTACCTATTTCGCGGACTACAAGAATGAGCAGTTCTTC. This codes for CSATYFADYKNEQFF.

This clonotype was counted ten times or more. The CDR3 sequence is CASSYQGQETQYF. The DNA for the CDR3 is TGTGCCAGCAGTTACCAGGGACAAGAGACCCAGTACTTC. The chain carries TRBV12-3 or TRBV12-4 and TRBJ2-5, with a tentative D call TRBD1 (5 bases). The V gene lost 4 bases and the J gene lost 2 bases, with 8 bases spanning the gap. The CDR3 covers 13 residues.

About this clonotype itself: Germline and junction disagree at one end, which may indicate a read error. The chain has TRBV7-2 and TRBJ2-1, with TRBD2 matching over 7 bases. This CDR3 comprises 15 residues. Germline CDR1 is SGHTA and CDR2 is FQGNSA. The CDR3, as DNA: TGTGCAAGCAGCTCCAAGGGAGGGCTCTACAATGAGCAGTTCTTC. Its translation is CASSSKGGLYNEQFF.

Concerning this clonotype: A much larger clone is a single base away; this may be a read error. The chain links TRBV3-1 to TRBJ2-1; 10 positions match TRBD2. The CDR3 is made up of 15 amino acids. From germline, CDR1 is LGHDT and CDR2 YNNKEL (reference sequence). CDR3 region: CASSHRTSGYNDQFF. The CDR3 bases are TGTGCCAGCAGCCACCGGACTAGCGGTTACAATGATCAGTTCTTC.

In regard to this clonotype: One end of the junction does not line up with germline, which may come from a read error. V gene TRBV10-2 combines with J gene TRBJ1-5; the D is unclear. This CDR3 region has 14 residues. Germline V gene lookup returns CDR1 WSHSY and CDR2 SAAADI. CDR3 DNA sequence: TGCGCCAGAAGTGATGTCTTGAGGGATCAGCCCCAGCATTTC. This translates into CARSDVLRDQPQHF.

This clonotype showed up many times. The CDR3 is CASSGGSGGELFF. The CDR3 DNA reads as TGTGCCAGCAGTGGAGGGTCCGGCGGGGAGCTGTTTTTT. The chain employs TRBV6-1 and TRBJ2-2; weak D call: TRBD2 (5 bases). V lost 4 bases and J lost 7, with 10 bases in between. The germline CDR1 and CDR2 sequences are MNHNS and SASEGT. CDR3 length: 13 amino acids.